Here is one TCR beta chain with its context. Its antigen is undetermined. The data belong to a study of cytomegalovirus exposure and HLA in healthy donors. Overall study results and limits: Previously analyzed data showed that most TCR beta V segments were productive at a frequency of about 87% or about 30%. Listed as cytomegalovirus-associated were over 150 TCR beta chains.

Trimming cost V 5 bases and J 6 bases; bases outside gene matches: 7. The germline V gene encodes CDR1 MDHEN and CDR2 SYDVKM. The CDR3 covers 13 residues. PCR involved 60 Vbeta and 13 Jbeta primers. The method was immunoSEQ multiplex PCR; TCRdb's version includes in-frame clones alone and lacks a portion of them. In the table there are under 300,000 clones, more than 80% of which are singletons. The receptor's source is a man aged 35 to 55 in good health and CMV-seropositive. The V gene is TRBV28, the J gene TRBJ2-7; 7 positions match TRBD1. Sequenced material: PBMCs. The CDR3 nucleotides read TGTGCCAGCAGTCCATCCAGGGGGAGCGAGCAGTACTTC. This sequence encodes CASSPSRGSEQYF.